Each of the 21 T cell receptor beta chains below was sequenced from the same sample in a study of blood T cells in healthy people across ages. Then a second PCR, running about 6 to 11 cycles, was carried out with a sample-barcoded 5' primer and a J-beta primer mix. TCRdb reprocessed the 5' RACE reads with MiXCR, giving one entry per CDR3 protein. The table includes under 2 million distinct CDR3 sequences, 34% detected once. The sequencing input was blood. These TCRs come from a woman aged 25-40 years in good health.

In its sample, this clonotype was seen a few times. The rearrangement uses TRBV25-1 and TRBJ2-1, with 8 bases aligning to TRBD2. J gave up 3 bases and V 2 bases, and 6 bases lay outside the gene matches. Germline CDR1 MGHDK, CDR2 SYGVNS. This CDR3 comprises 16 residues. This chain's CDR3 is CASSERGGGFYNEQFF. As DNA, the CDR3 is TGTGCCAGCAGTGAACGGGGGGGAGGTTTCTACAATGAGCAGTTCTTC. The full variable domain, completed using reference TRBV25-1 and TRBJ2-1, is EADIYQTPRYLVIGTGKKITLECSQTMGHDKMYWYQQDPGMELHLIHYSYGVNSTEKGDLSSESTVSRIRTEHFPLTLESARPSHTSQYLCASSERGGGFYNEQFFGPGTRLTVL.

This clonotype was counted only a few times. The gene calls are TRBV12-3 or TRBV12-4 and TRBJ2-7, with no clear D. V shed 6 bases and J shed 2 bases, with 8 bases lying between them. CDR3 length equals 12 residues. The CDR3 spells CASSYMAYEQYF. DNA for the CDR3: TGTGCCAGCAGCTATATGGCCTACGAGCAGTACTTC.

Many counts were recorded for this clonotype. This chain links TRBV3-1 with TRBJ1-2; D not resolved. The CDR3 is 13 residues long. Germline values: CDR1 LGHDT, CDR2 YNNKEL (reference sequence). Trimming stripped 1 base from V and 7 bases from J, with 10 bases between. CDR3 amino acids: CASSQGSATGYTF. DNA of the CDR3: TGTGCCAGCAGCCAAGGGTCCGCCACTGGCTACACCTTC. The whole variable domain, remainder taken from reference TRBV3-1 and TRBJ1-2, is DTAVSQTPKYLVTQMGNDKSIKCEQNLGHDTMYWYKQDSKKFLKIMFSYNNKELIINETVPNRFSPKSPDKAHLNLHINSLELGDSAVYFCASSQGSATGYTFGSGTRLTVV.

The chain combines TRBV15 with TRBJ2-3; 8 positions match TRBD2. This CDR3 is built from 18 residues. Germline trimming cut 3 bases from V and 2 bases from J; bases unmatched to any gene: 13. CDR1 is LNHNV, CDR2 YYDKDF, per germline (reference sequence). The CDR3 sequence is CATSSTNPLRGATDTQYF. The CDR3 DNA sequence: TGTGCCACCAGCAGTACCAACCCCTTGCGGGGGGCCACAGATACGCAGTATTTT.

The chain joins TRBV6-2 or TRBV6-3 to TRBJ1-4; D unresolved. CDR3 length: 17 amino acids. CDR1 is MNHEY and CDR2 is SVGEGT in the germline V gene. The germline V and J ends were trimmed by 0 bases and 0 bases, with 11 bases remaining between them. The CDR3 sequence is CASSYSRWDATNEKLFF. CDR3 DNA: TGTGCCAGCAGTTACTCGAGGTGGGATGCAACTAATGAAAAACTGTTTTTT.

Only a few counts were recorded for this clonotype. One end of the junction varies from germline; a read error may be responsible. The chain couples TRBV4-1 to TRBJ2-7, with TRBD2 identical over 7 bases. Germline loops: CDR1 MGHRA, CDR2 YSYEKL. The CDR3 is made up of 17 amino acids. Written as DNA, the CDR3 is TGCGCCAGCAGCCAAGGGGGGGGACGTACGAACTCCTATGAGCAGTACTTC. Translation gives CASSQGGGRTNSYEQYF.

This clonotype was picked up many times. V gene TRBV4-1 combines with J gene TRBJ2-2; D unresolved. The V and J ends lost 1 base and 7 bases respectively, with 7 bases between them. Germline CDR1 and CDR2: MGHRA and YSYEKL. This CDR3 region has 13 residues. The CDR3, as DNA: TGCGCCAGCAGCCAAGGATCGGGCGGGGAGCTGTTTTTT. This codes for CASSQGSGGELFF.

As concerns this clonotype: A much larger clone sits a single nucleotide away, making a read error possible. The chain couples TRBV20-1 to TRBJ1-2, with D possibly TRBD1 on 5 matching bases. The CDR3 spans 12 residues. Germline V gene lookup returns CDR1 DFQATT and CDR2 SNEGSKA (reference sequence). V shed 7 bases and J shed 2 bases, with 11 bases lying between them. The CDR3 loop is CSGARDNYGYTF. The CDR3, as DNA: TGCAGTGGCGCCCGGGACAACTATGGCTACACCTTC.

Turning to this clonotype: The germline gene is not matched at one end of the junction; a read error may be the cause. The chain couples TRBV28 to TRBJ2-5, with TRBD1 matching over 7 bases. The CDR3 consists of 14 residues. Germline loops: CDR1 MDHEN, CDR2 SYDVKM. CDR3 DNA: TGTGCCAACAGTTTACAGGGGTCAGTGGAGACCCAGTACTTC. Amino acids: CANSLQGSVETQYF. The full variable domain, in which reference TRBV28 and TRBJ2-5 provide the parts outside the CDR3, is DVKVTQSSRYLVKRTGEKVFLECVQDMDHENMFWYRQDPGLGLRLIYFSYDVKMKEKGDIPEGYSVSREKKERFSLILESASTNQTSMYLCANSLQGSVETQYFGPGTRLLVL.

Turning to this clonotype: A much larger clone lies a single base off, so this may be a read error. The rearrangement links TRBV4-1 to TRBJ2-7, with TRBD2 as a possible D gene (7 bases). The V end lost 4 bases, the J end lost 10 bases, and 26 bases lay between the germline ends. Per the germline V gene, CDR1 is MGHRA and CDR2 is YSYEKL. The CDR3 sequence is 16 residues long. This chain's CDR3 is CASSPLGLPGRDTQYF. The CDR3 DNA reads TGCGCCAGCAGCCCCCTGGGACTACCTGGAAGGGACACTCAGTACTTC.

This clonotype was picked up a small number of times. The gene calls are TRBV13 and TRBJ1-2; D ambiguous. Germline CDR1 and CDR2: PRHDT and FYEKMQ (reference sequence). The V end was cut by 5 bases, the J end by 2 bases, with 15 bases between. The CDR3 has 15 residues. The CDR3 DNA is TGTGCCAGCAGCCCCTCGGCGGACCTAAACTATGGCTACACCTTC. As protein: CASSPSADLNYGYTF.

This chain uses TRBV11-2 with TRBJ1-2; D is possibly TRBD1 (5 bases). Trimming left V 0 bases short and J 4 bases short, with 18 bases between. From germline, CDR1 is SGHAT and CDR2 FQNNGV. CDR3 length: 17 residues. CDR3 sequence (DNA): TGTGCCAGCAGCTTAGATCGGTGGACGGGGGACGCCTATGGCTACACCTTC. It translates to CASSLDRWTGDAYGYTF.

In its sample, this clonotype was seen once. The gene calls are TRBV30 and TRBJ2-3; no clear D gene. The length of the CDR3 is 15 residues. Germline CDR1 reads GTSNPN; CDR2 reads SVGIG (reference sequence). The ends were cut back, 6 bases at V and 1 base at J, with 17 bases in the middle. This CDR3 is CACPLRRAGTDTQYF. As DNA, the CDR3 is TGTGCCTGCCCCCTTCGGCGTGCGGGCACAGATACGCAGTATTTT. Full variable domain (remainder filled in from reference TRBV30 and TRBJ2-3): SQTIHQWPATLVQPVGSPLSLECTVEGTSNPNLYWYRQAAGRGLQLLFYSVGIGQISSEVPQNLSASRPQDRQFILSSKKLLLSDSGFYLCACPLRRAGTDTQYFGPGTRLTVL.

A note on this clonotype: At one end the junction does not follow the germline gene, possibly because of a read error. The V call is TRBV19, the J call TRBJ2-1, with D perhaps matching TRBD1 or TRBD2 (5 bases each). Germline V CDR1 and CDR2: LNHDA, SQIVND (reference sequence). CDR3 length: 14 amino acids. The CDR3 loop reads CASSMWTLDNEQLF. In nucleotides, the CDR3 is TGTGCCAGTAGTATGTGGACTTTGGACAATGAGCAGTTATTC.

The gene calls are TRBV10-3 and TRBJ2-7; D gene ambiguous. Trimming pared 2 bases from V and 2 bases from J, leaving 16 bases between. The germline V gene encodes CDR1 ENHRY and CDR2 SYGVKD. This CDR3 spans 16 amino acids. In nucleotides, the CDR3 is TGTGCCATCAGTGAGAGTAAGGACCCAAGACCCTACGAGCAGTACTTC. This gives the protein CAISESKDPRPYEQYF.

V usage is TRBV9 and J usage is TRBJ1-2; 11 nucleotides agree with TRBD1. The CDR3 sequence is 15 residues long. After removal of 6 bases from V and 8 bases from J, the junction contained 12 bases not matched to a gene. CDR1 is SGDLS and CDR2 is YYNGEE in the germline V gene. The CDR3: CASTLGGTGGEGYTF. In DNA form, the CDR3 reads TGTGCCAGCACCTTAGGTGGGACAGGGGGAGAAGGCTACACCTTC. Filled out from reference TRBV9 and TRBJ1-2, the complete variable domain reads DSGVTQTPKHLITATGQRVTLRCSPRSGDLSVYWYQQSLDQGLQFLIQYYNGEERAKGNILERFSAQQFPDLHSELNLSSLELGDSALYFCASTLGGTGGEGYTFGSGTRLTVV.

The chain couples TRBV20-1 to TRBJ2-7; D gene uncertain. This CDR3 region has 12 residues. The V gene's germline CDR1 is DFQATT and CDR2 SNEGSKA (reference sequence). Trimming left V 3 bases short and J 3 bases short, with 9 bases between. The CDR3 here is CSASKANYEQYF. As DNA, the CDR3 is TGCAGTGCTAGCAAGGCGAACTACGAGCAGTACTTC.

The sample holds many counts of this clonotype. This chain links TRBV6-6 with TRBJ2-7, with D possibly matching TRBD2 (5 bases). This CDR3 has 15 residues. CDR1 and CDR2 from the germline V gene are MNHNY and SVGAGI (reference sequence). The V and J ends lost 5 bases and 7 bases respectively, with 21 bases between them. Here the CDR3 reads CASSPGSSLRIEQYF. The CDR3 region has the DNA TGTGCCAGCAGTCCTGGGAGTTCCCTACGAATTGAGCAGTACTTC.

The V gene is TRBV6-1, the J gene TRBJ2-7; 8 nucleotides match TRBD2. The length of the CDR3 is 14 residues. J gave up 5 bases and V 6 bases, and 9 bases lay outside the gene matches. CDR1 is MNHNS and CDR2 is SASEGT in the germline V gene. The CDR3, as DNA: TGTGCCAGCAGAAGGACTAGCTTCTACCACGAGCAGTACTTC. Protein product: CASRRTSFYHEQYF.

The V and J genes are TRBV4-2 and TRBJ2-1; the D gene could be TRBD1 or TRBD2 (5 bases each). The end of the DNA fits TRBJ2-7 better, so the J call may be wrong. Germline CDR1 LGHNA, CDR2 YNFKEQ. This CDR3 comprises 16 residues. The CDR3 reads CASSQDVAGTYNEQYF. CDR3 in DNA: TGTGCCAGCAGCCAAGATGTAGCTGGGACCTACAATGAGCAGTACTTC.

V is TRBV10-1 and J is TRBJ2-1; D may correspond to TRBD1 or TRBD2 (5 bases each). The CDR3 is 16 amino acids. Germline values: CDR1 WNHNN, CDR2 SYGVQD (reference sequence). Trimming took 6 bases from V and 11 from J, leaving 26 bases between them. Here the CDR3 reads CASSESWGSTGYKQFF. The CDR3 nucleotides are TGCGCCAGCAGCGAAAGCTGGGGGAGTACGGGATATAAGCAGTTCTTC.